The clone carrying this T cell receptor beta chain occurred many times. Its specificity is not known. This record comes from a study of identical twins. General study results and limits: Modelling underestimated the level of out-of-frame TCR alpha sharing observed in monozygotic twins.

One entry per CDR3 protein, called by TCRdb with MiXCR from the 5' RACE reads. The sample lists just over 450,000 distinct CDR3 sequences; about 14% were seen once. These sequences were also reported in another study, on yellow fever vaccine responses in identical twins.

Sequenced input: CD4+ T cells sorted from blood. This sequence originates from a woman between 18 and 29 years old in good health.

The CDR3 region is CASSLASETQYF. The CDR3 DNA sequence: TGTGCCAGCAGCTTAGCCTCCGAGACCCAGTACTTC. J is TRBJ2-5 and V is TRBV7-9; no reliable D call. V shed 0 bases and J shed 5 bases, with 4 bases lying between them. This CDR3 region has 12 residues. CDR1 is SEHNR and CDR2 is FQNEAQ in the germline V gene (reference sequence). The variable domain in full, completed from reference TRBV7-9 and TRBJ2-5, reads DTGVSQNPRHKITKRGQNVTFRCDPISEHNRLYWYRQTLGQGPEFLTYFQNEAQLEKSRLLSDRFSAERPKGSFSTLEIQRTEQGDSAMYLCASSLASETQYFGPGTRLLVL.